The subject of this entry is one T cell receptor beta chain. Next came a second PCR, run for 7 to 11 cycles, which used a sample-barcoded 5' primer along with a J-beta primer mix. Each cDNA molecule received a tag from a template-switch adaptor that had 12 random nucleotides. TCRdb redid the calling of the 5' RACE reads with MiXCR, one entry per CDR3 protein. Among about 2 million distinct CDR3 sequences listed, 49% were seen once. These data belong to a study of blood T cells in healthy people across ages. V dropped 6 bases and J dropped 3 bases, with 12 bases sitting between them. Germline CDR1 and CDR2: DFQATT and SNEGSKA (reference sequence). This CDR3 comprises 12 residues.

The V gene is TRBV20-1, the J gene TRBJ2-7; D is unresolved. The TCR sequence derives from a middle-aged woman in good health. The sample comprised blood. In DNA, the CDR3 is TGCAGTGCGAACCTGGAAAGCTACGAGCAGTACTTC. Its protein is CSANLESYEQYF.